Presented here are 18 T cell receptor beta chains from one specimen sequenced in a study of shared clonotypes between healthy human individuals. Profiled with immunoSEQ multiplex PCR; TCRdb holds only in-frame clones, not every one. The repertoire has around 940,000 clones, less than 85% of them found once; the top ten carry around 1.5%. Sequenced: memory CD4+ T cells sorted from blood. Subset meaning: CD45RA-negative fraction. The receptors were gathered from a man aged 18 to 30 in good health.

The chain joins TRBV7-3 to TRBJ2-2; the match to TRBD1 covers 9 bases. V shed 2 bases, J shed 13 bases, and the junction held 8 bases outside the gene matches. The CDR3 contains 14 residues. Germline-derived CDR1 and CDR2 are SGHTA and FQGTGA. The CDR3, as DNA: TGTGCCAGCAGCTTACAGGACAGGGGATCTCGGCTGTTTTTT. Protein sequence: CASSLQDRGSRLFF.

The chain carries TRBV5-5 and TRBJ1-2; 10 bases are a match to TRBD1. The CDR3 consists of 15 residues. With V trimmed by 4 bases and J by 4 bases, 7 bases remained unmatched. CDR1 is SGHKS and CDR2 is YYEKEE in the germline V gene (reference sequence). The DNA for the CDR3 is TGTGCCAGCAGCCCGGACAGGGGGTCCCCCTATGGCTACACCTTC. Amino acids: CASSPDRGSPYGYTF.

The CDR3 DNA reads TGTGCCAGCAGCACCCGGGTAGCCTACGAGCAGTACTTC. Translation gives CASSTRVAYEQYF. The chain carries TRBV7-2 and TRBJ2-7; the D is unclear. The CDR3 is 13 residues long. CDR1 and CDR2 from the germline V gene are SGHTA and FQGNSA. The V end lost 5 bases, the J end lost 2 bases, and 10 bases lay between the germline ends.

The genes are TRBV6-1 and TRBJ1-5; 7 bases align to TRBD1. CDR3 length: 16 amino acids. In germline, CDR1 is MNHNS, CDR2 SASEGT. Losses at the gene ends were 4 bases for V and 0 bases for J; bases not matched to a gene: 6. The DNA of the CDR3 is TGTGCCAGCAGTGGGGGACAGATATATAGCAATCAGCCCCAGCATTTT. It translates to CASSGGQIYSNQPQHF.

The genes are TRBV6-6 and TRBJ2-7; 7 positions agree with TRBD1. Unmatched junction bases numbered 3, after V lost 0 bases and J lost 1 base. The CDR3 spans 15 residues. Germline-derived CDR1 and CDR2 are MNHNY and SVGAGI (reference sequence). The chain's CDR3 is CASSYSGQSSYEQYF. CDR3 DNA sequence: TGTGCCAGCAGTTACTCGGGACAGTCTTCCTACGAGCAGTACTTC.

The chain links TRBV20-1 to TRBJ2-5; D not certain. Looked up from germline, CDR1 is DFQATT and CDR2 is SNEGSKA (reference sequence). Trimming took 5 bases from V and 6 from J, leaving 7 bases between them. The CDR3 is 10 residues long. CDR3 protein: CSAVLKTQYF. In DNA form, the CDR3 reads TGCAGTGCTGTCCTGAAGACCCAGTACTTC.

The gene calls are TRBV7-2 and TRBJ1-2, with unresolved D. V gave up 0 bases and J gave up 0 bases, with 11 bases separating them. This CDR3 contains 16 residues. Germline V CDR1 and CDR2: SGHTA, FQGNSA. The CDR3 region has the DNA TGTGCCAGCAGCTTAGCGACACCCCGCACTAACTATGGCTACACCTTC. As protein: CASSLATPRTNYGYTF. Based on the CDR3 plus reference TRBV7-2 and TRBJ1-2, the full variable domain is GAGVSQSPSNKVTEKGKDVELRCDPISGHTALYWYRQSLGQGLEFLIYFQGNSAPDKSGLPSDRFSAERTGGSVSTLTIQRTQQEDSAVYLCASSLATPRTNYGYTFGSGTRLTVV.

V and J are TRBV5-6 and TRBJ1-2, with 7 bases that match TRBD1. This CDR3 is 15 amino acids long. Looked up from germline, CDR1 is SGHDT and CDR2 is YYEEEE. The V gene end was trimmed by 2 bases and the J gene end by 3 bases; junction bases not matched to a gene: 7. Here the CDR3 reads CASSFLDRDDYGYTF. The CDR3 DNA is TGTGCCAGCAGCTTTCTAGACAGGGACGACTATGGCTACACCTTC.

This clone occurred many times. The rearrangement links TRBV29-1 to TRBJ2-5; TRBD1 agrees at 12 bases. Per the germline V gene, CDR1 is SQVTM and CDR2 is ANQGSEA. The CDR3 extends over 13 amino acids. J lost 5 bases, V lost 6 bases, and 4 bases had no gene match. The DNA of the CDR3 is TGCAGCGTCGGGACAGGGGGCTACGAGACCCAGTACTTC. Its translation is CSVGTGGYETQYF.

This rearrangement joins TRBV30 to TRBJ1-6; possibly TRBD1 for D (5 bases). Germline lookup yields CDR1 GTSNPN and CDR2 SVGIG (reference sequence). V dropped 1 base and J dropped 0 bases, with 13 bases sitting between them. The CDR3 totals 17 residues. The CDR3 sequence: CAWSAKGLSSYNSPLHF. CDR3 bases: TGTGCCTGGAGTGCCAAGGGGCTTAGCTCCTATAATTCACCCCTCCACTTT. The whole variable domain, filled in from reference TRBV30 and TRBJ1-6, reads SQTIHQWPATLVQPVGSPLSLECTVEGTSNPNLYWYRQAAGRGLQLLFYSVGIGQISSEVPQNLSASRPQDRQFILSSKKLLLSDSGFYLCAWSAKGLSSYNSPLHFGNGTRLTVT.

Comment on this clone: Other DNA sequences from this sample encode an identical CDR3 as well. The CDR3 sequence: CASSPTVLDTQYF. The CDR3 nucleotides read TGTGCCAGCAGCCCGACCGTGTTGGATACGCAGTATTTT. V usage is TRBV5-4 and J usage is TRBJ2-3; D gene ambiguous. Between the trimmed V and J ends, which lost 4 bases and 6 bases, there was a span of 12 bases. The CDR3 runs 13 residues. Per germline, CDR1 SGHNT and CDR2 YYREEE (reference sequence).

The J gene is TRBJ1-6, the V gene TRBV19; 7 positions match TRBD1. The CDR3 totals 12 residues. Per germline, CDR1 LNHDA and CDR2 SQIVND (reference sequence). V trimming: 6 bases; J trimming: 7 bases; junction bases outside the gene matches: 0. In DNA, the CDR3 is TGTGCCAGTAGGACAGGGAATTCACCCCTCCACTTT. This codes for CASRTGNSPLHF.

This clone is a singleton in its sample. CDR3 bases: TGTGCCAGCAGCCCATCAGGTACGAGGGCCAACGTCCTGACTTTC. It specifies CASSPSGTRANVLTF. The V and J genes are TRBV7-9 and TRBJ2-6; D remains ambiguous. The CDR3 has 15 residues. The V gene lost 5 bases and the J gene lost 5 bases, with 13 bases spanning the gap. Germline assignment: CDR1 SEHNR and CDR2 FQNEAQ (reference sequence).

The V gene is TRBV9, the J gene TRBJ1-1; 7 nucleotides match TRBD1. Losses at the gene ends were 4 bases for V and 5 bases for J; bases not matched to a gene: 8. The germline gives CDR1 SGDLS, CDR2 YYNGEE. CDR3 size: 14 residues. The CDR3 bases are TGTGCCAGCAGCCCCCGACAGGGTTCGACTGAAGCTTTCTTT. It translates to CASSPRQGSTEAFF.

The V and J genes are TRBV10-3 and TRBJ1-5; D gene unclear. Trimming took 3 bases from V and 4 from J, leaving 4 bases between them. This CDR3 region has 12 residues. Germline V lookup: CDR1 ENHRY, CDR2 SYGVKD. Here the CDR3 reads CAISDVNQPQHF. The DNA for the CDR3 is TGTGCCATCAGTGATGTGAATCAGCCCCAGCATTTT.

The chain uses TRBV12-5 and TRBJ2-7; D gene ambiguous. Germline CDR1 and CDR2: LGHNT and FRNRAP. The CDR3 runs to 11 residues. Between the trimmed V and J ends, which lost 1 base and 5 bases, there was a span of 3 bases. The CDR3 spells CASGLENEQYF. The DNA for the CDR3 is TGTGCTAGTGGTTTGGAGAACGAGCAGTACTTC.

The chain combines TRBV7-2 with TRBJ2-3, with D perhaps TRBD2 (5 bases). The CDR3 has 15 residues. Trimming took 5 bases from V and 2 from J, leaving 14 bases between them. The germline V gene has CDR1 SGHTA and CDR2 FQGNSA. CDR3 residues: CASSQRLHLTDTQYF. The CDR3 DNA reads as TGTGCCAGCAGCCAGAGACTACACCTCACAGATACGCAGTATTTT.

The chain combines TRBV7-2 with TRBJ2-5; maybe TRBD2 (6 bases). The CDR3 spans 15 residues. Germline-derived CDR1 and CDR2 are SGHTA and FQGNSA. Between the trimmed V and J ends, which lost 5 bases and 1 base, there was a span of 14 bases. CDR3 loop: CASSMDYLIQETQYF. DNA for the CDR3: TGTGCCAGCAGCATGGACTACCTAATCCAAGAGACCCAGTACTTC.